The T cell receptor beta chain described here comes from a study of PD-1 blockade in classical Hodgkin lymphoma. The method was immunoSEQ multiplex PCR; TCRdb's version includes in-frame clones alone and lacks a portion of them. The table lists 60,000 to 75,000 clones, 90% of them singletons. With no exception, relapse followed autologous stem cell transplantation in all patients, and brentuximab vedotin exposure varied. This CDR3 has 13 residues. In germline, CDR1 is SGHAT, CDR2 FQNNGV. V was pared by 2 bases and J by 7 bases, with 11 bases between. This clonotype was sampled from a human donor with classical Hodgkin lymphoma. The V call is TRBV11-2, the J call TRBJ1-2; weak D call: TRBD1 (6 bases). The source material was peripheral blood mononuclear cells (PBMCs), sampled at baseline. The CDR3 protein is CASSLMGASGYTF. The CDR3 region has the DNA TGTGCCAGCAGCTTAATGGGGGCGAGTGGCTACACCTTC.